This paragraph covers one TCR beta chain sequence. Its target is not known. The CDR3 loop spans 13 amino acids. The V and J ends lost 4 bases and 8 bases, in that order; junction bases with no gene match: 4. The V gene's germline CDR1 is GTSNPN and CDR2 SVGIG (reference sequence). Full-length variable regions came from constant-region reverse primers plus semi-nested Nested Universal Primer A PCR. TCRdb used MiXCR to reprocess the 5' RACE reads, holding one entry per CDR3 protein. Among around 57,000 distinct CDR3 sequences listed, 25% to 30% were seen once. The memory fraction was CD4+CD45RO+CD25- cells. Study findings and constraints: The TCR gene usage of tumor memory CD4+ T cells clustered together with blood and lymph node memory CD4+ cells and with lymph node naive CD4+ cells.

Sample: tumor-infiltrating memory CD4+ T cells sorted from the breast tumor. Documented subset: memory CD4+ T cells, CD4+CD45RO+CD25-. J is TRBJ1-6 and V is TRBV30; the match to TRBD1 covers 8 bases. This TCR derives from a female donor with breast cancer. The CDR3 is CAWTGTGDSPLHF. CDR3 DNA: TGTGCCTGGACCGGGACAGGAGATTCACCCCTCCACTTT.